A single sample is the source of the 21 T cell receptor beta chains below, sequenced in a study of molecular identifiers for immune sequencing clone quantification (dated by TCRdb to the late 2010s). Receptor amplification or capture employed PCR. TCRdb lists the instrument as Illumina HiSeq 4000. The public reads were run again by TCRdb, first through fastp at Q25 and then through MiXCR, and only productive beta chains were kept. Under each unique CDR3 protein, matching rows form one entry showing the most common genes and DNA. The sample table contains about 640,000 distinct CDR3 sequences; only one count was recorded for less than 20% of them. The top ten clones comprise around 0.9% of the sample. The sequenced sample consisted of naive CD8+ T cells from blood, with Jurkat cell RNA spiked in. The intended sense of this specimen's cell subset or site label: FACS-sorted CD8+CD4-CCR7+CD45RA+ naive T cells. The receptors come from a human donor in good health. Some libraries in this study had Jurkat cell RNA spiked in.

In this sample, this clonotype turned up once. A read error may explain this, as a much larger clone is one base away. This CDR3 is missing its conserved last phenylalanine or tryptophan, likely due to a read error. The chain has TRBV3-1 and TRBJ2-2; D is unresolved. The CDR3 consists of 16 residues. CDR1 and CDR2 from the germline V gene are LGHDT and YNNKEL (reference sequence). Trimming shortened V by 1 base and J by 4 bases, and 13 bases separated the two germline ends. The CDR3 is CASSQGSRWSTGELFS. For the CDR3, the DNA is TGTGCCAGCAGCCAAGGAAGCCGGTGGAGCACCGGGGAGCTGTTTTCT.

This clonotype was observed at least ten times. The chain employs TRBV10-3 and TRBJ2-7, with D perhaps TRBD1 (6 bases). V was cut by 6 bases and J by 6 bases, with 15 bases left in between. The germline V gene encodes CDR1 ENHRY and CDR2 SYGVKD. The CDR3 loop spans 13 amino acids. CDR3 DNA: TGTGCCATCAGGGACACTACAGGGCCCGAGCAGTACTTC. This sequence encodes CAIRDTTGPEQYF.

This clonotype occurred a few times. The chain employs TRBV29-1 and TRBJ2-7, with TRBD2 identical over 8 bases. The CDR3 is 14 amino acids. V lost 1 base to trimming and J lost 5 bases; unmatched junction nucleotides: 7. The V gene's germline CDR1 is SQVTM and CDR2 ANQGSEA. DNA for the CDR3: TGCAGCGTTGAAGTCCTATCGGGAGGGAACGAGCAGTACTTC. Its protein is CSVEVLSGGNEQYF.

This clonotype was seen repeatedly, ten times or more. The chain employs TRBV20-1 and TRBJ2-4; TRBD1 might be the D (5 bases). Germline values: CDR1 DFQATT, CDR2 SNEGSKA (reference sequence). V was clipped by 4 bases and J by 0 bases, with 22 bases between them. This CDR3 region has 18 residues. This CDR3 is CSAIPYQGPSLAKNIQYF. The CDR3 DNA is TGCAGTGCTATCCCTTATCAGGGCCCTTCTCTAGCCAAAAACATTCAGTACTTC.

This clonotype was found many times. This chain joins TRBV7-2 and TRBJ2-7, with 7 bases identical to TRBD1. Germline assignment: CDR1 SGHTA and CDR2 FQGNSA. This CDR3 comprises 14 residues. The V gene end was trimmed by 6 bases and the J gene end by 1 base; junction bases not matched to a gene: 6. This chain's CDR3 is CASSNRDSSYEQYF. As DNA, the CDR3 is TGTGCCAGCAGTAACCGGGACAGTTCCTACGAGCAGTACTTC.

This clonotype was seen ten or more times. V is TRBV5-1 and J is TRBJ1-3, with D uncertain. The V end lost 4 bases, the J end lost 0 bases, and 14 bases lay between the germline ends. Germline CDR1 and CDR2: SGHRS and YFSETQ. CDR3 length: 16 residues. The CDR3 is CASSQEGVSSGNTIYF. The CDR3 DNA reads as TGCGCCAGCAGCCAAGAGGGAGTGAGCTCTGGAAACACCATATATTTT.

This clonotype was seen a few times. This chain connects TRBV10-1 to TRBJ1-1; D may be TRBD1 (6 bases). V gave up 4 bases and J gave up 5 bases, with 11 bases separating them. This CDR3 is built from 13 residues. From germline, CDR1 is WNHNN and CDR2 SYGVQD (reference sequence). The CDR3 region is CASSAGGWTEAFF. For the CDR3, the DNA is TGCGCCAGCAGTGCGGGGGGCTGGACTGAAGCTTTCTTT.

This clonotype has a count of ten or more. The V and J genes are TRBV10-1 and TRBJ2-5; weak D call: TRBD2 (6 bases). V shed 7 bases and J shed 4 bases, with 13 bases lying between them. Germline V gives CDR1 WNHNN, CDR2 SYGVQD (reference sequence). The CDR3 is 13 residues long. CDR3 nucleotides: TGCGCCAGCACGCGGCAGGGAGGAGAGACCCAGTACTTC. Translation gives CASTRQGGETQYF.

The table lists this clonotype with many counts. The V call is TRBV5-4, the J call TRBJ2-7; D might be TRBD1 (5 bases). The CDR3 spans 12 residues. V gave up 2 bases and J gave up 5 bases, with 8 bases separating them. Germline V gene sequence: CDR1 SGHNT, CDR2 YYREEE (reference sequence). The CDR3 spells CASSLGRDEQYF. The CDR3 bases are TGTGCCAGCAGCTTAGGCAGGGACGAGCAGTACTTC.

In this sample, this clonotype turned up many times. The V gene is TRBV28, the J gene TRBJ2-3; D unclear. Germline V gene lookup returns CDR1 MDHEN and CDR2 SYDVKM. V lost 8 bases, J lost 1 base, and 16 bases lay in between. The CDR3 contains 15 residues. CDR3 region: CASGHRLFGTDTQYF. CDR3 DNA sequence: TGTGCCAGCGGCCACAGATTGTTCGGCACAGATACGCAGTATTTT.

This clonotype was seen ten or more times. The J gene is TRBJ2-7, the V gene TRBV5-4; a possible D gene is TRBD1 (5 bases). V shed 0 bases and J shed 0 bases, with 10 bases lying between them. This CDR3 region has 15 residues. Germline assignment: CDR1 SGHNT and CDR2 YYREEE (reference sequence). The CDR3 region has the DNA TGTGCCAGCAGCTTGGGAACAGGCCGCTCCTACGAGCAGTACTTC. Amino acid sequence: CASSLGTGRSYEQYF.

This clonotype appeared a few times. This sequence joins TRBV24-1 and TRBJ1-2; D is unclear. Germline-derived CDR1 and CDR2 are KGHDR and SFDVKD. Trimming stripped 5 bases from V and 2 bases from J, with 8 bases between. CDR3 length: 13 residues. The CDR3 DNA reads as TGTGCCACCAGTGGAAGTTGGAACTATGGCTACACCTTC. Protein product: CATSGSWNYGYTF.

This chain joins TRBV9 and TRBJ1-4, with TRBD1 as a possible D gene (6 bases). The CDR3 extends over 15 amino acids. V was trimmed by 3 bases and J by 8 bases, leaving 17 bases between them. Germline V CDR1 and CDR2: SGDLS, YYNGEE. The CDR3 DNA is TGTGCCAGCAGCGCTGGACAGCAGAAGTACGAAAAACTGTTTTTT. Protein sequence: CASSAGQQKYEKLFF.

In its sample, this clonotype was seen many times. The chain couples TRBV14 to TRBJ2-4; weak D call: TRBD1 (6 bases). Trimming stripped 5 bases from V and 7 bases from J, with 9 bases between. This CDR3 comprises 12 residues. The V gene's germline CDR1 is SGHDN and CDR2 FVKESK. Written as DNA, the CDR3 is TGTGCCAGCAGCGGGGGCGAGAACATTCAGTACTTC. Translating gives CASSGGENIQYF.

A note on this clonotype: This could be a read error, since a much larger clone is one nucleotide away. The gene calls are TRBV5-3 and TRBJ2-7; a possible D gene is TRBD2 (5 bases). TRBV5-3 is known as an ORF, though its function is uncertain. With 10 bases removed from V and 0 bases from J, the gap between germline ends came to 23 bases. The length of the CDR3 is 16 residues. CDR3 DNA sequence: TGTGCCGGCAGCTTTTCGGCAGCGGAGGCCTCCTACGAGCAGTACTTC. It codes for CAGSFSAAEASYEQYF.

This clonotype occurred a few times. This chain connects TRBV19 to TRBJ2-7; tentative D call: TRBD1 (6 bases). CDR1 is LNHDA and CDR2 is SQIVND in the germline V gene (reference sequence). The CDR3 consists of 14 residues. V lost 1 base and J 3 bases, leaving 10 bases between the germline ends. CDR3 DNA sequence: TGTGCCAGTAGTATAGTTGGGGGCAACTACGAGCAGTACTTC. Translated, it gives CASSIVGGNYEQYF.

This clonotype was counted between two and nine times. J is TRBJ2-5 and V is TRBV12-3 or TRBV12-4; D unresolved. This CDR3 spans 14 amino acids. V lost 3 bases and J lost 5, with 13 bases in between. Here the CDR3 DNA reads TGTGCCAGCAGTTTCTCCATCCGGTGGGAGACCCAGTACTTC. Amino acids: CASSFSIRWETQYF.

For this clonotype: This may come from a read error, since a much larger clone is one base off. The chain couples TRBV4-2 to TRBJ2-5, with D maybe TRBD1 (7 bases). The CDR3 covers 15 residues. In germline, CDR1 is LGHNA, CDR2 YNFKEQ. The chain's CDR3 is CASSQNRGGLETQHF. The CDR3 DNA is TGTGCCAGCAGCCAAAACAGGGGAGGTTTAGAGACCCAGCACTTC.

On this clonotype itself: With a much larger clone just one base away, this may be a read error. The chain uses TRBV19 and TRBJ2-7; TRBD1 matches at 7 bases. CDR1 is LNHDA and CDR2 is SQIVND in the germline V gene (reference sequence). The CDR3 consists of 14 residues. The CDR3 here is CASSIAGQYYVQYF. DNA for the CDR3: TGTGCCAGTAGTATAGCGGGACAGTACTACGTGCAGTACTTC.

This clonotype was seen repeatedly, ten times or more. V gene TRBV29-1 combines with J gene TRBJ2-1, with 13 bases that match TRBD2. This CDR3 is 15 amino acids long. Germline trimming cut 5 bases from V and 4 bases from J; bases unmatched to any gene: 5. Per the germline V gene, CDR1 is SQVTM and CDR2 is ANQGSEA. CDR3 DNA sequence: TGCAGCGTTCCGAAGACTAGCGGGAGGTACAATGAGCAGTTCTTC. It specifies CSVPKTSGRYNEQFF.

Ten or more counts support this clonotype. A read error may account for a junction end that differs from germline. This chain links TRBV7-2 with TRBJ2-7; 13 bases map to TRBD2. The CDR3 totals 15 residues. Germline CDR1 SGHTA, CDR2 FQGNSA. In DNA form, the CDR3 reads TGCGCCAGCAGCTGGACTAGCGGGAGCTCCTACGAGCAGTACTTC. This gives the protein CASSWTSGSSYEQYF. The full variable domain, in which reference TRBV7-2 and TRBJ2-7 provide the parts outside the CDR3, is GAGVSQSPSNKVTEKGKDVELRCDPISGHTALYWYRQSLGQGLEFLIYFQGNSAPDKSGLPSDRFSAERTGGSVSTLTIQRTQQEDSAVYLCASSWTSGSSYEQYFGPGTRLTVT.